The source of this T cell receptor (beta chain) is a study of T-cell memory formation after mild COVID-19. The wider study: Largely, TCR clusters stayed within a single donor. Overall study findings and caveats: From day 15 to 85, contracting clones were balanced between CD4 and CD8, whereas later expanders leaned toward CD4+.

5'RACE with constant-segment primers yielded barcoded, UMI-tagged TCR alpha and TCR beta cDNA libraries. TCRdb recomputed calls from the 5' RACE reads with MiXCR, one row per CDR3 protein. The sample holds about 410,000 distinct CDR3 sequences; less than 25% are singletons and the top ten take under 15%. This CDR3 has 12 residues. Germline V lookup: CDR1 SEHNR, CDR2 FQNEAQ (reference sequence). V was clipped by 4 bases and J by 7 bases, with 7 bases between them. Only a few counts were recorded for this clonotype. Its antigen is not identified. This chain joins TRBV7-9 and TRBJ2-2, with no clear D. This clonotype was obtained from an adult woman who had mild COVID-19 (a few samples of this study predate the infection). Cell type and time point are not known. Sequencing input: PBMCs or a T cell subset sorted from them (not recorded which). CDR3 residues: CASSYENGELFF. CDR3 sequence (DNA): TGTGCCAGCAGCTATGAAAACGGGGAGCTGTTTTTT.